The text below deals with one T cell receptor (beta chain). What it recognizes is unknown. The data derive from a study of type 1 and type 2 diabetes patients. Whole-study findings and limits: Type 1 diabetes repertoires were significantly less diverse than type 2 diabetes ones.

J gave up 4 bases and V 2 bases, and 10 bases lay outside the gene matches. This CDR3 has 18 residues. Germline V gene sequence: CDR1 SNHLY, CDR2 FYNNEI. PCR was run on genomic DNA. The TCR beta CDR3 region was amplified using 30 forward and 13 reverse primers. From the multiplex PCR reads, TCRdb called clonotypes with MiXCR, one entry per CDR3 protein. The table records under 300,000 distinct CDR3 sequences, around 50% of them present only once. Donors had no other autoimmune disease or infection in four weeks. Peripheral blood, around 9.5 milliliters per participant, was collected. The specimen was peripheral blood mononuclear cells (PBMCs). The TCR was taken from a man aged 18 to 29 with type 2 diabetes. The rearrangement links TRBV2 to TRBJ2-2; 10 bases are shared with TRBD2. The CDR3 nucleotides are TGTGCCAGCAGTGAAATCCTAGCGGGGGTCTTTTCCACCGGGGAGCTGTTTTTT. Translated, it gives CASSEILAGVFSTGELFF.